This T cell receptor beta chain was recovered during a study of tissue T cells after allogeneic stem cell transplantation. Study conclusions and caveats: Anatomically similar tissues had similar TCR repertoires within each patient. Motif-based clustering found tissue-specific repertoire signatures shared across patients, though few clones were shared.

As for this clone: The antigen is undetermined. The germline and genes are mouse ones. Read data end 1 residue before the CDR3 end; the end is taken from the germline J gene.

V dropped 0 bases and J dropped 10; count of bases not matched to a gene: 6. Germline V lookup: CDR1 NNHNN, CDR2 SYGAGS (reference sequence). The CDR3 spans 15 residues. The data were produced by immunoSEQ multiplex PCR, yet TCRdb's version contains in-frame clones alone and is incomplete. The data hold about 20,000 clones, with 55% to 75% observed a single time. Sequencing was done on a sample of spleen. The TCR sequence derives from a female BALB/c mouse in good health. As its MHC haplotype, the strain has H2-d. The chain links TRBV13-2 to TRBJ1-6; 8 bases are shared with TRBD1. TRBJ1-6 is filed as an ORF, its function uncertain. CDR3 bases read: TGTGCCAGCGGTGATGATGCAGGGGGCTTGTCGCCCCTCTAC. It codes for CASGDDAGGLSPLY. In full, the CDR3 is CASGDDAGGLSPLYF.